A selection of T cell receptor beta chains follows, all from one sample in a study of PD-L1 blockade in urothelial cancer. Data came from immunoSEQ multiplex PCR; TCRdb stores just in-frame clones and leaves some out. This table holds about 40,000 clones, around four fifths found once. Here the sequenced sample was PBMCs, taken around atezolizumab (anti-PD-L1) treatment. The source is a man in his fifties or sixties with urothelial cancer. Both conserved end residues are part of each CDR3. The D gene is left open where the match is weak. The size entry is marked missing in some rows and otherwise reads once, few, many or a size class.

D: -
J: TRBJ2-7
V: TRBV13
size: -
DNA: TGTGCCAGCAGCCCGACGTACCGACAGTACGAGCAGTACTTC
CDR3: CASSPTYRQYEQYF

D: -
J: TRBJ1-2
V: TRBV28
size: -
DNA: TGTGCCAGCAGTAGCAACTATGGCTACACCTTC
CDR3: CASSSNYGYTF

D: -
J: TRBJ1-2
V: TRBV5-6
size: -
DNA: TGTGCCAGCAGCTTAGGGACATTCCAATATGGCTACACCTTC
CDR3: CASSLGTFQYGYTF

D: TRBD2
J: TRBJ2-1
V: TRBV29-1
size: -
DNA: TGCAGCGTTGAACGGACTAGCGGGGGGGCTGGGGAGCAGTTCTTC
CDR3: CSVERTSGGAGEQFF

D: -
J: TRBJ1-1
V: TRBV18
size: -
DNA: TGTGCCAGCTCACTTATGAGCACTGAAGCTTTCTTT
CDR3: CASSLMSTEAFF

D: -
J: TRBJ2-7
V: TRBV28
size: once
DNA: TGTGCCAGCAGTAGAGGGGGAGCCTACGAGCAGTACTTC
CDR3: CASSRGGAYEQYF

D: TRBD2
J: TRBJ2-1
V: TRBV5-4
size: -
DNA: TGTGCCAGCAGCTTCGGAATAGCGGGGGGGCCTGACAATGAGCAGTTCTTC
CDR3: CASSFGIAGGPDNEQFF

D: TRBD1
J: TRBJ2-7
V: TRBV5-6
size: -
DNA: TGTGCCAGCAGCCTCTTGGACAGGGACTCCTACGAGCAGTACTTC
CDR3: CASSLLDRDSYEQYF

D: -
J: TRBJ2-1
V: TRBV19
size: -
DNA: TGTGCCAGTAGTTCGGGACCCACTGGGGGGGAGCAGTTCTTC
CDR3: CASSSGPTGGEQFF

D: -
J: TRBJ2-7
V: TRBV2
size: -
DNA: TGTGCCAGCAGTCCGGGGTTTTCGAAACACTACGAGCAGTACTTC
CDR3: CASSPGFSKHYEQYF